The T cell receptor beta chain described here comes from a study of cytomegalovirus exposure and HLA in healthy donors. Study background: An earlier analysis found fewer than 140 million unique TCR beta sequences from about 190 million T cells. The study's findings and limits: In a later analysis, specific HLA alleles were associated with about 18,000 TCR beta sequences at a 0.05 false discovery rate. Later analysis found that TCR beta chains associated with HLA were more clonally expanded than other, equally common chains.

With 60 Vbeta and 13 Jbeta primers, the PCR was carried out. Clones were read by immunoSEQ multiplex PCR, and TCRdb kept only the in-frame ones, dropping some. Its table records tens of thousands of clones. Note on this clone: No antigen is known for it.

V was clipped by 3 bases and J by 6 bases; unmatched bases: 5. The CDR3 contains 13 residues. The germline gives CDR1 GTSNPN, CDR2 SVGIG (reference sequence). The clonotype originates from a man younger than 35 in good health and CMV-seropositive. The genes are TRBV30 and TRBJ2-1; 7 bases align to TRBD2. The sequenced material came from PBMCs. The CDR3, as DNA: TGTGCCTGGAGCCCCCCGGGGGGCAATGAGCAGTTCTTC. Protein: CAWSPPGGNEQFF.